A selection of T cell receptor beta chains follows, all from one sample in a study of shared clonotypes between healthy human individuals. Method: immunoSEQ multiplex PCR; TCRdb's copy keeps in-frame clones and lacks some. The table lists some 2 million clones, approximately 95% of them singletons, with 0.13% in the top ten. Sequencing was performed on naive CD4+ T cells sorted from blood. The receptor source for this set is a man younger than 35 in good health. Each CDR3 is given with its conserved first and last residue. A D gene is named only where the DNA matches it firmly. Where a row states a size, it is once, few, many or the class of an expanded clone; other rows omit it.

CDR3 length: 15; clone size: .; D gene: .; V gene: TRBV11-1; J gene: TRBJ2-5; CDR3 protein: CASSRSGGREETQYF; CDR3 DNA: TGTGCCAGCAGCCGGAGTGGGGGGCGAGAAGAGACCCAGTACTTC
CDR3 length: 16; clone size: .; D gene: .; V gene: TRBV10-2; J gene: TRBJ2-6; CDR3 protein: CASSETPRGGANVLTF; CDR3 DNA: TGCGCCAGCAGTGAGACACCCCGTGGGGGGGCCAACGTCCTGACTTTC
CDR3 length: 16; clone size: .; D gene: TRBD2; V gene: TRBV10-3; J gene: TRBJ2-1; CDR3 protein: CAISESGLAGYNEQFF; CDR3 DNA: TGTGCCATCAGTGAGTCCGGACTAGCGGGGTACAATGAGCAGTTCTTC
CDR3 length: 15; clone size: .; D gene: .; V gene: TRBV9; J gene: TRBJ1-5; CDR3 protein: CASSGRTAVCQPQHF; CDR3 DNA: TGTGCCAGCAGCGGACGAACGGCGGTTTGCCAGCCCCAGCATTTT
CDR3 length: 18; clone size: once; D gene: .; V gene: TRBV2; J gene: TRBJ1-5; CDR3 protein: CASSPFGPETYSNQPQHF; CDR3 DNA: TGTGCCAGCAGCCCCTTTGGGCCAGAGACTTATAGCAATCAGCCCCAGCATTTT
CDR3 length: 15; clone size: .; D gene: .; V gene: TRBV27; J gene: TRBJ2-7; CDR3 protein: CASSLSRIGVGEQYF; CDR3 DNA: TGTGCCAGCAGTTTATCCCGGATCGGGGTTGGCGAGCAGTACTTC
CDR3 length: 15; clone size: .; D gene: .; V gene: TRBV5-1; J gene: TRBJ2-7; CDR3 protein: CASSLGTEDPYEQYF; CDR3 DNA: TGCGCCAGCAGCTTGGGGACAGAGGACCCTTACGAGCAGTACTTC
CDR3 length: 14; clone size: .; D gene: TRBD1; V gene: TRBV11-2; J gene: TRBJ2-3; CDR3 protein: CASSLTGATDTQYF; CDR3 DNA: TGTGCCAGCAGCTTGACAGGGGCGACAGATACGCAGTATTTT
CDR3 length: 12; clone size: .; D gene: .; V gene: TRBV29-1; J gene: TRBJ2-3; CDR3 protein: CSARGGADTQYF; CDR3 DNA: TGCAGCGCGCGAGGAGGGGCAGATACGCAGTATTTT
CDR3 length: 17; clone size: .; D gene: .; V gene: TRBV19; J gene: TRBJ2-4; CDR3 protein: CASSIRAFFLAKNIQYF; CDR3 DNA: TGTGCCAGTAGTATTCGAGCATTTTTCCTAGCCAAAAACATTCAGTACTTC
CDR3 length: 15; clone size: .; D gene: .; V gene: TRBV5-1; J gene: TRBJ1-2; CDR3 protein: CASSGSGTTIYGYTF; CDR3 DNA: TGCGCCAGCAGCGGATCCGGGACGACCATCTATGGCTACACCTTC
CDR3 length: 14; clone size: .; D gene: .; V gene: TRBV19; J gene: TRBJ2-5; CDR3 protein: CASRGGVLRETQYF; CDR3 DNA: TGTGCCAGTCGAGGCGGGGTGCTGAGAGAGACCCAGTACTTC
CDR3 length: 14; clone size: .; D gene: .; V gene: TRBV5-4; J gene: TRBJ2-5; CDR3 protein: CASSLGQIQETQYF; CDR3 DNA: TGTGCCAGCAGCTTGGGACAGATACAAGAGACCCAGTACTTC
CDR3 length: 16; clone size: .; D gene: TRBD2; V gene: TRBV19; J gene: TRBJ2-3; CDR3 protein: CASSIASGGVTDTQYF; CDR3 DNA: TGTGCCAGTAGTATAGCGAGCGGGGGAGTGACAGATACGCAGTATTTT
CDR3 length: 17; clone size: .; D gene: TRBD1; V gene: TRBV4-1; J gene: TRBJ1-1; CDR3 protein: CASSHPLLTGVNTEAFF; CDR3 DNA: TGCGCCAGCAGCCATCCTCTCTTGACAGGGGTGAACACTGAAGCTTTCTTT
CDR3 length: 13; clone size: .; D gene: TRBD1; V gene: TRBV6-1; J gene: TRBJ2-6; CDR3 protein: CASNDRAPSVLTF; CDR3 DNA: TGTGCCAGCAATGACAGGGCTCCGTCCGTCCTGACTTTC
CDR3 length: 16; clone size: .; D gene: TRBD2; V gene: TRBV5-8; J gene: TRBJ2-3; CDR3 protein: CASSLEGLAGGNTQYF; CDR3 DNA: TGTGCCAGCAGCTTGGAAGGACTAGCGGGGGGGAATACGCAGTATTTT
CDR3 length: 18; clone size: .; D gene: .; V gene: TRBV7-3; J gene: TRBJ2-1; CDR3 protein: CASSPNADRTGRGGEQFF; CDR3 DNA: TGTGCCAGCAGCCCGAACGCTGACCGGACTGGCAGGGGCGGCGAGCAGTTCTTC
CDR3 length: 15; clone size: .; D gene: TRBD1; V gene: TRBV2; J gene: TRBJ2-5; CDR3 protein: CASRETRQGQETQYF; CDR3 DNA: TGTGCCAGCAGGGAGACACGACAGGGACAAGAGACCCAGTACTTC
CDR3 length: 16; clone size: .; D gene: TRBD1; V gene: TRBV28; J gene: TRBJ1-1; CDR3 protein: CASISTGGARNTEAFF; CDR3 DNA: TGTGCCAGCATATCTACAGGGGGCGCGAGGAACACTGAAGCTTTCTTT
CDR3 length: 12; clone size: .; D gene: .; V gene: TRBV4-2; J gene: TRBJ2-7; CDR3 protein: CASSQDGRVQYF; CDR3 DNA: TGTGCCAGCAGCCAAGACGGCAGGGTGCAGTACTTC
CDR3 length: 16; clone size: once; D gene: .; V gene: TRBV5-6; J gene: TRBJ1-6; CDR3 protein: CASSRGKDIYNSPLHF; CDR3 DNA: TGTGCCAGCAGCCGAGGAAAGGACATTTATAATTCACCCCTCCACTTT
CDR3 length: 15; clone size: .; D gene: TRBD2; V gene: TRBV14; J gene: TRBJ2-1; CDR3 protein: CASSPVSGRAGEQFF; CDR3 DNA: TGTGCCAGCAGCCCCGTTAGCGGGAGGGCTGGTGAGCAGTTCTTC
CDR3 length: 12; clone size: .; D gene: .; V gene: TRBV15; J gene: TRBJ1-4; CDR3 protein: CATSRSGLQLFF; CDR3 DNA: TGTGCCACCAGCAGATCCGGACTGCAACTGTTTTTT
CDR3 length: 14; clone size: once; D gene: TRBD2; V gene: TRBV2; J gene: TRBJ2-1; CDR3 protein: CASSGLAGASEQFF; CDR3 DNA: TGTGCCAGCAGCGGACTAGCGGGGGCCAGTGAGCAGTTCTTC
CDR3 length: 12; clone size: .; D gene: .; V gene: TRBV30; J gene: TRBJ2-7; CDR3 protein: CAWKPRGYEQYF; CDR3 DNA: TGTGCCTGGAAACCCAGGGGCTACGAGCAGTACTTC
CDR3 length: 13; clone size: .; D gene: .; V gene: TRBV6-1; J gene: TRBJ1-5; CDR3 protein: CASTGTGNQPQHF; CDR3 DNA: TGTGCCAGCACCGGGACGGGAAATCAGCCCCAGCATTTT
CDR3 length: 13; clone size: once; D gene: .; V gene: TRBV5-8; J gene: TRBJ1-5; CDR3 protein: CASSLGWNQPQHF; CDR3 DNA: TGTGCCAGCAGCTTGGGATGGAATCAGCCCCAGCATTTT
CDR3 length: 16; clone size: .; D gene: TRBD1; V gene: TRBV5-1; J gene: TRBJ1-2; CDR3 protein: CASSPGTGGSHYGYTF; CDR3 DNA: TGCGCCAGCAGCCCGGGGACAGGGGGATCTCACTATGGCTACACCTTC
CDR3 length: 15; clone size: .; D gene: TRBD2; V gene: TRBV7-2; J gene: TRBJ2-4; CDR3 protein: CASSSMEAGRNIQYF; CDR3 DNA: TGTGCCAGCAGCTCTATGGAAGCGGGAAGGAACATTCAGTACTTC
CDR3 length: 16; clone size: .; D gene: TRBD1; V gene: TRBV6-1; J gene: TRBJ1-5; CDR3 protein: CASSDSQGAPGQPQHF; CDR3 DNA: TGTGCCAGCAGTGATTCACAGGGGGCGCCTGGCCAGCCCCAGCATTTT
CDR3 length: 13; clone size: .; D gene: .; V gene: TRBV5-5; J gene: TRBJ2-7; CDR3 protein: CASSLDGAGEQYF; CDR3 DNA: TGTGCCAGCAGCTTGGATGGGGCTGGGGAGCAGTACTTC
CDR3 length: 15; clone size: .; D gene: .; V gene: TRBV7-3; J gene: TRBJ2-2; CDR3 protein: CASSLQPGSTGELFF; CDR3 DNA: TGTGCCAGCAGCTTACAGCCAGGGAGCACCGGGGAGCTGTTTTTT
CDR3 length: 12; clone size: few; D gene: .; V gene: TRBV27; J gene: TRBJ1-5; CDR3 protein: CASSFNNQPQHF; CDR3 DNA: TGTGCCAGCAGTTTCAACAATCAGCCCCAGCATTTT
CDR3 length: 15; clone size: .; D gene: TRBD1; V gene: TRBV27; J gene: TRBJ2-7; CDR3 protein: CASSLTTGYSYEQYF; CDR3 DNA: TGTGCCAGCAGTTTAACGACAGGGTACTCCTACGAGCAGTACTTC
CDR3 length: 14; clone size: few; D gene: TRBD1; V gene: TRBV10-1; J gene: TRBJ1-1; CDR3 protein: CASSETGVNTEAFF; CDR3 DNA: TGCGCCAGCAGCGAGACAGGGGTGAACACTGAAGCTTTCTTT
CDR3 length: 14; clone size: .; D gene: .; V gene: TRBV6-5; J gene: TRBJ2-3; CDR3 protein: CASSYSAGTDTQYF; CDR3 DNA: TGTGCCAGCAGTTACTCCGCGGGCACAGATACGCAGTATTTT
CDR3 length: 13; clone size: .; D gene: TRBD2; V gene: TRBV7-9; J gene: TRBJ2-1; CDR3 protein: CASRGLAYNEQFF; CDR3 DNA: TGTGCCAGCAGGGGACTAGCTTACAATGAGCAGTTCTTC
CDR3 length: 11; clone size: .; D gene: .; V gene: TRBV18; J gene: TRBJ2-1; CDR3 protein: CASSKVDEQFF; CDR3 DNA: TGTGCCAGCTCAAAGGTGGATGAGCAGTTCTTC
CDR3 length: 14; clone size: .; D gene: .; V gene: TRBV10-3; J gene: TRBJ2-7; CDR3 protein: CATRLAGVSYEQYF; CDR3 DNA: TGTGCCACCAGGCTAGCAGGTGTCTCCTACGAGCAGTACTTC
CDR3 length: 14; clone size: .; D gene: TRBD2; V gene: TRBV6-5; J gene: TRBJ2-7; CDR3 protein: CASSGAGVVNEQYF; CDR3 DNA: TGTGCCAGCAGTGGAGCGGGAGTAGTTAACGAGCAGTACTTC
CDR3 length: 14; clone size: .; D gene: .; V gene: TRBV18; J gene: TRBJ1-4; CDR3 protein: CASSPVEWSEKLFF; CDR3 DNA: TGTGCCAGCTCACCGGTGGAGTGGAGTGAAAAACTGTTTTTT
CDR3 length: 15; clone size: .; D gene: TRBD1; V gene: TRBV28; J gene: TRBJ1-5; CDR3 protein: CASRGGQGRNQPQHF; CDR3 DNA: TGTGCCAGCAGGGGGGGACAGGGGCGCAATCAGCCCCAGCATTTT
CDR3 length: 15; clone size: .; D gene: TRBD1; V gene: TRBV18; J gene: TRBJ2-7; CDR3 protein: CASSRPGQGGYEQYF; CDR3 DNA: TGTGCCAGCTCACGACCCGGACAGGGGGGCTACGAGCAGTACTTC
CDR3 length: 11; clone size: once; D gene: .; V gene: TRBV6-5; J gene: TRBJ2-1; CDR3 protein: CASRRQRQQFF; CDR3 DNA: TGTGCCAGCAGAAGACAGCGGCAGCAGTTCTTC
CDR3 length: 13; clone size: .; D gene: .; V gene: TRBV21-1; J gene: TRBJ2-5; CDR3 protein: CASRGQPQETQYF; CDR3 DNA: TGTGCCAGCAGGGGACAGCCCCAAGAGACCCAGTACTTC
CDR3 length: 16; clone size: .; D gene: .; V gene: TRBV18; J gene: TRBJ1-5; CDR3 protein: CASSPEAGVGNQPQHF; CDR3 DNA: TGTGCCAGCTCACCAGAGGCAGGGGTTGGCAATCAGCCCCAGCATTTT
CDR3 length: 15; clone size: .; D gene: .; V gene: TRBV7-9; J gene: TRBJ1-6; CDR3 protein: CATTIPGRPNSPLHF; CDR3 DNA: TGTGCCACCACTATTCCGGGCCGCCCTAATTCACCCCTCCACTTT